Below, 19 T cell receptor beta chains from the same sample are listed, as sequenced in a study of OX40 agonist ivuxolimab in advanced cancers. Data came from immunoSEQ multiplex PCR; TCRdb stores just in-frame clones and leaves some out. The top ten clones hold less than 0.25% of a sample with 65,000 to 80,000 clones, 80% to 90% of them seen once. Sample: CD4+ or CD8+ T cells sorted from blood, taken in a trial of the OX40 agonist ivuxolimab. The receptor set was obtained from an adult with an advanced solid tumor such as melanoma, head and neck, liver or kidney cancer.

This chain joins TRBV6-5 and TRBJ2-7; 8 bases align to TRBD2. In germline, CDR1 is MNHEY, CDR2 SVGAGI. V lost 3 bases to trimming and J lost 3 bases; unmatched junction nucleotides: 7. This CDR3 comprises 15 residues. For the CDR3, the DNA is TGTGCCAGCAGTTATCCCCGGGAGGGAATCTACGAGCAGTACTTC. Protein: CASSYPREGIYEQYF.

This clone was picked up a small number of times. The rearrangement links TRBV4-1 to TRBJ2-1; TRBD2 agrees at 10 bases. CDR1 is MGHRA, CDR2 YSYEKL, per germline. Unmatched junction bases numbered 12, after V lost 4 bases and J lost 6 bases. This CDR3 spans 17 amino acids. In nucleotides, the CDR3 is TGCGCCAGCAGCCGAGGGGGACTAGCGATTTTAGGCAATGAGCAGTTCTTC. Encoded protein: CASSRGGLAILGNEQFF.

In this sample, this clone turned up once. The chain couples TRBV2 to TRBJ2-7; 8 positions match TRBD1. The CDR3 length is 15 residues. The V gene's germline CDR1 is SNHLY and CDR2 FYNNEI. J was trimmed by 4 bases and V by 0 bases; bases with no gene match: 5. The CDR3 region has the DNA TGTGCCAGCAGTGAAGCAACCTGGACAGGGTACGAGCAGTACTTC. Translated: CASSEATWTGYEQYF.

The V and J genes are TRBV28 and TRBJ2-3, with TRBD2 matching over 8 bases. Trimming at V came to 5 bases and at J to 3 bases, leaving 7 bases not matched to a gene. Germline CDR1 and CDR2: MDHEN and SYDVKM. CDR3 length: 15 amino acids. The DNA of the CDR3 is TGTGCCAGCAGTCCAGGGGTAGCGGGAACAGATACGCAGTATTTT. Encoded protein: CASSPGVAGTDTQYF.

This clone was seen a few times. The chain links TRBV15 to TRBJ1-3; weak D call: TRBD1 (5 bases). The germline V and J ends were trimmed by 2 bases and 4 bases, with 9 bases remaining between them. Germline loops: CDR1 LNHNV, CDR2 YYDKDF (reference sequence). This CDR3 has 14 amino acids. The CDR3 nucleotides read TGTGCCACCAGCAGAACCGGGGGGGGAAACACCATATATTTT. As protein: CATSRTGGGNTIYF.

This clone was seen a few times. The chain is built from TRBV6-1 and TRBJ2-7, with 13 bases aligning to TRBD2. V trimming: 5 bases; J trimming: 3 bases; junction bases outside the gene matches: 1. The germline V gene encodes CDR1 MNHNS and CDR2 SASEGT. CDR3 length equals 14 residues. For the CDR3, the DNA is TGTGCCAGCAGTCGGACTAGCGGGGGCTACGAGCAGTACTTC. Translation: CASSRTSGGYEQYF.

This chain joins TRBV5-1 and TRBJ2-7; D might be TRBD1 or TRBD2, each matching 5 bases. The CDR3 loop spans 14 amino acids. The V gene lost 3 bases and the J gene lost 3 bases, with 13 bases spanning the gap. CDR1 is SGHRS and CDR2 is YFSETQ in the germline V gene. CDR3: CASSYSGTFYEQYF. CDR3 nucleotides: TGCGCCAGCAGCTACTCAGGGACCTTCTACGAGCAGTACTTC.

This chain connects TRBV18 to TRBJ2-1, with 7 bases fitting TRBD1. The CDR3 is 15 amino acids. Losses at the gene ends were 2 bases for V and 3 bases for J; bases not matched to a gene: 4. CDR1 is KGHSH and CDR2 is LQKENI in the germline V gene. The CDR3 spells CASSPFDRVYNEQFF. The CDR3 DNA follows: TGTGCCAGCTCACCATTCGACAGGGTCTACAATGAGCAGTTCTTC.

The gene calls are TRBV10-3 and TRBJ1-3; D call uncertain. This CDR3 contains 13 residues. Trimming shortened V by 2 bases and J by 4 bases, and 6 bases separated the two germline ends. Per the germline V gene, CDR1 is ENHRY and CDR2 is SYGVKD. The CDR3 loop is CAISELGGNTIYF. Here the CDR3 DNA reads TGTGCCATCAGTGAGCTTGGGGGAAACACCATATATTTT.

The table lists this clone with a count of one. The chain uses TRBV6-7 and TRBJ2-1; D call uncertain. TRBV6-7 is placed among ORFs of uncertain function. The CDR3 is made up of 18 amino acids. Trimming took off 2 bases at V and 2 bases at J, with 19 bases between the two ends. This CDR3 reads CASSYGWVTFRTYNEQFF. CDR3 nucleotide sequence: TGTGCCAGCAGTTACGGGTGGGTGACTTTCAGAACCTACAATGAGCAGTTCTTC.

The chain recombines TRBV11-2 with TRBJ2-5; tentatively, D is TRBD1 or TRBD2 (5 bases each). This CDR3 region has 13 residues. V was cut by 4 bases and J by 5 bases, with 11 bases left in between. Germline-derived CDR1 and CDR2 are SGHAT and FQNNGV. CDR3 nucleotides: TGTGCCAGCAGCTCGGGACGAGGGGAGACCCAGTACTTC. Translating it yields CASSSGRGETQYF.

This clone appeared a single time. The chain has TRBV11-2 and TRBJ2-7; 8 bases are shared with TRBD2. CDR1 is SGHAT and CDR2 is FQNNGV in the germline V gene. The CDR3 extends over 16 amino acids. J lost 1 base, V lost 5 bases, and 10 bases had no gene match. CDR3 DNA sequence: TGTGCCAGCAGCCCCATGGCGGGAGGTAGTTCCTACGAGCAGTACTTC. Translation: CASSPMAGGSSYEQYF. Full variable domain (remainder filled in from reference TRBV11-2 and TRBJ2-7): EAGVAQSPRYKIIEKRQSVAFWCNPISGHATLYWYQQILGQGPKLLIQFQNNGVVDDSQLPKDRFSAERLKGVDSTLKIQPAKLEDSAVYLCASSPMAGGSSYEQYFGPGTRLTVT.

The chain recombines TRBV5-5 with TRBJ2-2; 7 nucleotides match TRBD2. The length of the CDR3 is 17 residues. Trimming removed 2 bases from V and 3 bases from J; junction bases left unmatched: 10. Germline-derived CDR1 and CDR2 are SGHKS and YYEKEE (reference sequence). This chain's CDR3 is CASSLSRWEGDTGELFF. CDR3 bases: TGTGCCAGCAGCTTATCCAGGTGGGAGGGAGACACCGGGGAGCTGTTTTTT. Drawing the rest from reference TRBV5-5 and TRBJ2-2, the complete variable domain is DAGVTQSPTHLIKTRGQQVTLRCSPISGHKSVSWYQQVLGQGPQFIFQYYEKEERGRGNFPDRFSARQFPNYSSELNVNALLLGDSALYLCASSLSRWEGDTGELFFGEGSRLTVL.

This chain links TRBV2 with TRBJ2-3; TRBD2 aligns across 9 bases. This CDR3 has 14 amino acids. V trimming: 6 bases; J trimming: 3 bases; junction bases outside the gene matches: 4. Germline CDR1 is SNHLY and CDR2 is FYNNEI. CDR3 loop: CASRAGLATDTQYF. The CDR3 coding sequence is TGTGCCAGCAGAGCTGGACTAGCGACAGATACGCAGTATTTT.

The V gene is TRBV5-1, the J gene TRBJ2-2; 9 nucleotides match TRBD1. This CDR3 is built from 16 residues. The germline CDR1 and CDR2 sequences are SGHRS and YFSETQ. The junction had 3 bases not matched to a gene; V was cut back by 0 bases and J by 3 bases. The chain's CDR3 is CASSLDGTGYTGELFF. As DNA, the CDR3 is TGCGCCAGCAGCTTGGACGGGACAGGGTACACCGGGGAGCTGTTTTTT.

J is TRBJ1-2 and V is TRBV25-1; 11 bases fit TRBD1. The V and J ends lost 2 bases and 5 bases, in that order; junction bases with no gene match: 4. This CDR3 contains 15 residues. Germline values: CDR1 MGHDK, CDR2 SYGVNS. The CDR3: CASSEGQGAGYGYTF. The CDR3 region has the DNA TGTGCCAGCAGTGAAGGACAGGGGGCCGGGTATGGCTACACCTTC.

The chain is built from TRBV5-4 and TRBJ1-1, with no clear D. The germline gives CDR1 SGHNT, CDR2 YYREEE (reference sequence). V lost 0 bases and J lost 1, with 10 bases in between. The CDR3 has 15 amino acids. The CDR3 reads CASSLGGRGNTEAFF. For the CDR3, the DNA is TGTGCCAGCAGCTTGGGGGGAAGAGGGAACACTGAAGCTTTCTTT.

V is TRBV28 and J is TRBJ2-7; D tentatively fits TRBD1 or TRBD2 (5 bases each). This CDR3 is 14 amino acids long. Trimming took off 6 bases at V and 6 bases at J, with 18 bases between the two ends. CDR1 MDHEN and CDR2 SYDVKM come from the germline V gene. The CDR3, as DNA: TGTGCCAGCAGCCCGACTTTGGGGGAAAGCGAGCAGTACTTC. Translating gives CASSPTLGESEQYF.

Here the CDR3 reads CASSPDTGELFF. CDR3 DNA: TGTGCCAGCTCACCGGACACCGGGGAGCTGTTTTTT. The V and J genes are TRBV18 and TRBJ2-2; D is unclear. Germline assignment: CDR1 KGHSH and CDR2 LQKENI. Deletions cut 3 bases from V and 3 bases from J, with 2 bases between. The CDR3 runs 12 residues. Together with reference TRBV18 and TRBJ2-2, the CDR3 gives the full variable domain: NAGVMQNPRHLVRRRGQEARLRCSPMKGHSHVYWYRQLPEEGLKFMVYLQKENIIDESGMPKERFSAEFPKEGPSILRIQQVVRGDSAAYFCASSPDTGELFFGEGSRLTVL.